Included here is one T cell receptor (beta chain) sequence, with context. The assay used was immunoSEQ (version v3.0), run at survey level. Sequencing was performed with immunoSEQ multiplex PCR; in TCRdb, only in-frame clones are kept and a portion is missing. In the table there are about 18,000 clones, 80% to 90% of which are singletons. The data originate from a study of long-term antiretroviral therapy in people with HIV. This receptor was taken from a woman in her late teens or twenties with HIV. Sequences were derived from unsorted PBMCs, sampled 0.6 years after starting antiretroviral therapy.

Here the CDR3 DNA reads TGTGCCAGCAGTTTATTCGGACAGAAGAACACTGAAGCTTTCTTT. Encoded protein: CASSLFGQKNTEAFF. This chain uses TRBV28 with TRBJ1-1; tentatively, D is TRBD1 (6 bases). The CDR3 totals 15 residues. Trimming took off 1 base at V and 1 base at J, with 10 bases between the two ends. Per germline, CDR1 MDHEN and CDR2 SYDVKM.